The clone carrying this T cell receptor (beta chain) was seen a handful of times. These data originate in a study of low-dose radiotherapy and immunotherapy resistance in tumors. Study context: Cohort 1 got 0.5 Gy per fraction every 2 weeks, 6.5 Gy in total. Intravenous cyclophosphamide 200 mg/m2 was given every two weeks, one day before radiation and immunotherapy.

Priming of first-strand cDNA relied on TRAV- and TRBV-specific primers (covering alpha and beta chains). With a V-primer adapter and a constant-region primer, TCRs were amplified for around 20 PCR cycles. mRNA, after isolation, was amplified by in vitro transcription. TCRdb re-called the reads with MiXCR, one entry per CDR3 protein. The sample lists tens of thousands of distinct CDR3 sequences; roughly 19% were seen once. Regarding time point: before trial treatment. Patients who could take part had advanced solid tumors with no tumor-infiltrating lymphocytes. In germline, CDR1 is SGDLS, CDR2 YYNGEE. V was cut by 0 bases and J by 3 bases, with 19 bases left in between. This CDR3 region has 18 residues.

The sample here was PBMCs, taken before treatment. The chain couples TRBV9 to TRBJ2-1; no definite D call. This clonotype was obtained from a male donor with prostate cancer. CDR3 sequence: CASSVASGVISGYNEQFF. As DNA, the CDR3 is TGTGCCAGCAGCGTAGCCTCAGGTGTAATTTCGGGCTACAATGAGCAGTTCTTC.